This T cell receptor beta chain was documented in a study of T cell responses to AZD1222 COVID-19 vaccine. About the study: Second-dose timings of about 4 or about 12 weeks were pooled. Study-wide results and limits: Clonal diversity was possibly underestimated, and the donors were mostly white British, with more females. Repertoires were collected only later (after the peak T cell response had occurred).

TCRdb keeps only in-frame clones here, not all; method: immunoSEQ multiplex PCR. Of around 180,000 clones in the sample, about 94% were seen once. Comments on this clone: Its matching antigen is unknown.

CDR3 length equals 15 residues. The V gene lost 0 bases and the J gene lost 4 bases, with 12 bases spanning the gap. Germline CDR1 MRHNA, CDR2 SNTAGT. The chain couples TRBV6-4 to TRBJ1-1; possible D gene TRBD1, 5 bases. Sequences were derived from peripheral blood, sampled on day 0 of AZD1222 vaccination. The clonotype originates from an adult in good health. The CDR3 DNA sequence: TGTGCCAGCAGTGACTCGAGTGGGGGATCCACTGAAGCTTTCTTT. Translated: CASSDSSGGSTEAFF.